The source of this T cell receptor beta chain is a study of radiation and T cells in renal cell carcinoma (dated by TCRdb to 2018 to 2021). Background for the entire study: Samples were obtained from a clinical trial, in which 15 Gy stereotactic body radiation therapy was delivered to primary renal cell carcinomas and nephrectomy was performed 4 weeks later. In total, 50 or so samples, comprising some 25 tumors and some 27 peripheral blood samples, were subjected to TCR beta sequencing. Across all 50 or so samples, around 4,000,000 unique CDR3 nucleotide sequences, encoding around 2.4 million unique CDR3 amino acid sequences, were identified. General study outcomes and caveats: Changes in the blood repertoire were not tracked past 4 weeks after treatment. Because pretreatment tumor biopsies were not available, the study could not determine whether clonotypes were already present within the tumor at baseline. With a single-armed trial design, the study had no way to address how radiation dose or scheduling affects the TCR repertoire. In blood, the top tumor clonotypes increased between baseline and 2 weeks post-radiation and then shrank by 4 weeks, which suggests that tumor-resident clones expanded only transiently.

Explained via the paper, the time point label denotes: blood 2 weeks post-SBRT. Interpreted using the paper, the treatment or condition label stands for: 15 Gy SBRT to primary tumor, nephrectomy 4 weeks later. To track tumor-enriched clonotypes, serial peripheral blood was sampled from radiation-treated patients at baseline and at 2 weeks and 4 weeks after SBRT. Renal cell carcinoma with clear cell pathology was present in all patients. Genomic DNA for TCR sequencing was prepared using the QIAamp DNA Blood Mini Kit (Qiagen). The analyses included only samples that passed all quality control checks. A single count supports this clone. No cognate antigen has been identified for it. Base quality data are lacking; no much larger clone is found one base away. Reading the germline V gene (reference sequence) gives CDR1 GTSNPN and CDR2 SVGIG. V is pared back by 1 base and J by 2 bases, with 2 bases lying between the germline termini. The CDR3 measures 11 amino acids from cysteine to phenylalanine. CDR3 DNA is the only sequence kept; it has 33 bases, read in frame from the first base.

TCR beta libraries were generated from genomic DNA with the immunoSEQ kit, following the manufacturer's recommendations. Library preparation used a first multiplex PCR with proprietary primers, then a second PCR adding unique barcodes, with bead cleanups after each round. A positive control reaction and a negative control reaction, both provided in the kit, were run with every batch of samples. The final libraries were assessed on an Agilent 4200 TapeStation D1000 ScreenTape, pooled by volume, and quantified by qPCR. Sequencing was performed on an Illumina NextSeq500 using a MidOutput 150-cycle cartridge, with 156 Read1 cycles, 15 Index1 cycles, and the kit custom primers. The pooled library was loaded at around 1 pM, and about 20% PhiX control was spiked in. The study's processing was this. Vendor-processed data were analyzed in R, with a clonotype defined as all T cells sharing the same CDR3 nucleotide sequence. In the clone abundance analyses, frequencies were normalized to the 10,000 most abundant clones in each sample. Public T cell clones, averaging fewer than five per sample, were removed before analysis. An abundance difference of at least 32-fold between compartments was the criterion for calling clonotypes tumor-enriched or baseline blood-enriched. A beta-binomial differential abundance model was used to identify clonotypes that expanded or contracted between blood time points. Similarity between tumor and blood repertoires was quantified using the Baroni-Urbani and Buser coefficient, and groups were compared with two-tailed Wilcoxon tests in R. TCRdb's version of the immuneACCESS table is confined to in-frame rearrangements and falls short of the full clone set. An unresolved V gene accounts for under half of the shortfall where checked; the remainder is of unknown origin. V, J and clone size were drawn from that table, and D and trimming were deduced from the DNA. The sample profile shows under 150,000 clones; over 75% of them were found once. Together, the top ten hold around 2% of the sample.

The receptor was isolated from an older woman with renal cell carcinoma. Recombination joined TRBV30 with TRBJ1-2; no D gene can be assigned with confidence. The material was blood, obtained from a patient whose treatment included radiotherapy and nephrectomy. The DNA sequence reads TGTGCCTGGAGTGGGAACTATGGCTACACCTTC. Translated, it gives CAWSGNYGYTF.